This T cell receptor (beta chain) is drawn from a study of graft-versus-host responses after intestinal transplantation. Study results and caveats: Some patients had graft-donor T cell macrochimerism. In their allografts, the ratios of graft-versus-host to host-versus-graft T cell clones were high.

TCRdb keeps only in-frame clones here, not all; method: immunoSEQ multiplex PCR. The sample has about 100,000 clones, roughly nine tenths seen once; the top ten hold around 0.86%. V dropped 3 bases and J dropped 1; count of bases not matched to a gene: 4. The germline CDR1 and CDR2 sequences are KGHSH and LQKENI. This CDR3 is 15 amino acids long. In the case of this clone: The target antigen is unknown.

The sample consisted of unstimulated CD4+ T cells sorted from spleen or lymph node cells, taken before transplant. The chain has TRBV18 and TRBJ2-7, with 9 bases matching TRBD1. This TCR came from a human donor who was the organ donor for an intestinal transplant. CDR3 DNA: TGTGCCAGCTCACCGGGGACAGGGAGATCCTACGAGCAGTACTTC. Its protein is CASSPGTGRSYEQYF.